This T cell receptor (beta chain) is drawn from a study of shared clonotypes between healthy human individuals. CD8 cells regarded as naive lacked CD45RO, were positively chosen for CCR7, and omitted terminally differentiated effector memory CD45RA+ cells. Deletions cut 0 bases from V and 5 bases from J, with 12 bases between. Germline assignment: CDR1 SQVTM and CDR2 ANQGSEA. CDR3 length: 14 residues. A note on this clone: Antigen: not known.

When replicate PCRs were run on sorted subsets, they used approximately 0.2 ug DNA, about 30,000 T cell genomes. Original handling: ImmunoSEQ sequences covered only the junction and lacked quality scores; filtering therefore differed. The assay was immunoSEQ multiplex PCR, and TCRdb's table has in-frame clones only and misses some. That table is the source of V, J and clone size, and D and trimming were worked out from the DNA. The sample has roughly 600,000 clones, roughly 98% seen once. General observations from the study: It was the few donors that limited the genetic and exposure-history diversity represented.

This TCR was sampled from a man aged 25 to 40 in good health. The sample was naive CD8+ T cells sorted from blood. This chain uses TRBV29-1 with TRBJ2-3; maybe TRBD1 (6 bases). CDR3 loop: CSVEDPGHGDTQYF. Here the CDR3 DNA reads TGCAGCGTTGAAGACCCGGGACATGGAGATACGCAGTATTTT.